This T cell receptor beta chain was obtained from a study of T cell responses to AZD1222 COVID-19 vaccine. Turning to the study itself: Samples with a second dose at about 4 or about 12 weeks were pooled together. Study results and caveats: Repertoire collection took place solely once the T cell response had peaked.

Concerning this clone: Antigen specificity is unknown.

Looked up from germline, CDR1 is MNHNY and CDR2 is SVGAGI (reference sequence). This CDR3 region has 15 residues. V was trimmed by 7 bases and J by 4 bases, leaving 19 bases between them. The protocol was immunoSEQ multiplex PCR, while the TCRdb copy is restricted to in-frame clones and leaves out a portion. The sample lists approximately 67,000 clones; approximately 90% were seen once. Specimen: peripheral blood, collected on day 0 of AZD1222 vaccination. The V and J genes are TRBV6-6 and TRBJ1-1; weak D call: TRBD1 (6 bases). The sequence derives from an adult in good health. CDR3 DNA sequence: TGTGCCAGCACCCAAGGAGGGGGGCCATTCACTGAAGCTTTCTTT. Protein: CASTQGGGPFTEAFF.